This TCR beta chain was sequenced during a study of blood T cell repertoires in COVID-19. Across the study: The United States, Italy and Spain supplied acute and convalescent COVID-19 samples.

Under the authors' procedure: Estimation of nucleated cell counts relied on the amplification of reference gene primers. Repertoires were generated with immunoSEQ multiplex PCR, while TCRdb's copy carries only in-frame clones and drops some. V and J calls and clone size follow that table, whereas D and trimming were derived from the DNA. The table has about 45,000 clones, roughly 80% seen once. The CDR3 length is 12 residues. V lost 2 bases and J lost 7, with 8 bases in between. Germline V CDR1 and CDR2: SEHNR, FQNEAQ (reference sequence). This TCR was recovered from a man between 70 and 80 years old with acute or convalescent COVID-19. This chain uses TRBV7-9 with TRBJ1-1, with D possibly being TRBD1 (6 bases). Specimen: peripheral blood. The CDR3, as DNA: TGTGCCAGCAGCTTAACAGGGAGTGAAGCTTTCTTT. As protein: CASSLTGSEAFF.